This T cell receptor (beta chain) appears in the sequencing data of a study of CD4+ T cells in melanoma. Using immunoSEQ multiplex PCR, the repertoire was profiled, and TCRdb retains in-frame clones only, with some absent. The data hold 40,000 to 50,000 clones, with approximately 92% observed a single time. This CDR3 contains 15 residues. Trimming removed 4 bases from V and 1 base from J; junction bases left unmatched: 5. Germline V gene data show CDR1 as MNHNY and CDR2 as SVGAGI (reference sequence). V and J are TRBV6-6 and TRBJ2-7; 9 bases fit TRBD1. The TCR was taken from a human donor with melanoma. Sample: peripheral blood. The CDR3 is CASSLTGGGSYEQYF. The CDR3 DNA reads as TGTGCCAGCAGTTTGACAGGGGGTGGTTCCTACGAGCAGTACTTC.